Below, 11 T cell receptor beta chains from the same sample are listed, as sequenced in a study of blood T cell repertoires in COVID-19. Repertoires were generated with immunoSEQ multiplex PCR, while TCRdb's copy carries only in-frame clones and drops some. The sample includes approximately 89,000 clones, approximately 78% of them seen just once. Input material: peripheral blood. These receptors were taken from a human donor in a cohort sampled during active COVID-19.

This clone has only one observation. The chain has TRBV18 and TRBJ1-6, with D hard to call. This CDR3 spans 14 amino acids. CDR1 KGHSH and CDR2 LQKENI come from the germline V gene. Trimming shortened V by 3 bases and J by 13 bases, and 16 bases separated the two germline ends. CDR3 region: CASSPEAAGSPLHF. The DNA for the CDR3 is TGTGCCAGCTCACCGGAGGCAGCGGGGTCGCCCCTCCACTTT.

The chain uses TRBV9 and TRBJ2-2, with 8 bases lining up with TRBD2. Germline trimming cut 4 bases from V and 1 base from J; bases unmatched to any gene: 9. The V gene's germline CDR1 is SGDLS and CDR2 YYNGEE. The CDR3 has 17 amino acids. The CDR3 reads CASSILPGGLNTGELFF. CDR3 DNA sequence: TGTGCCAGCAGCATTTTGCCGGGGGGGCTGAACACCGGGGAGCTGTTTTTT. The complete variable domain, with remaining parts taken from reference TRBV9 and TRBJ2-2, reads DSGVTQTPKHLITATGQRVTLRCSPRSGDLSVYWYQQSLDQGLQFLIQYYNGEERAKGNILERFSAQQFPDLHSELNLSSLELGDSALYFCASSILPGGLNTGELFFGEGSRLTVL.

This chain joins TRBV10-3 and TRBJ2-5; 8 positions agree with TRBD1. This CDR3 is built from 14 residues. The V segment lost 4 bases and the J segment 4 bases; nucleotides outside the gene matches: 5. The V gene's germline CDR1 is ENHRY and CDR2 SYGVKD. CDR3 DNA: TGTGCCATCAGTGCCCAGGGGGCGGGAGAGACCCAGTACTTC. Translation: CAISAQGAGETQYF.

The chain uses TRBV20-1 and TRBJ2-1; D is perhaps TRBD1 (5 bases). Trimming left V 3 bases short and J 4 bases short, with 10 bases between. Germline values: CDR1 DFQATT, CDR2 SNEGSKA (reference sequence). This CDR3 has 13 amino acids. The CDR3 reads CSASTDRYNEQFF. CDR3 coding DNA: TGCAGTGCTAGTACTGACAGATACAATGAGCAGTTCTTC.

The chain is built from TRBV2 and TRBJ1-1, with 10 bases aligning to TRBD1. The CDR3 has 17 amino acids. Unmatched junction bases numbered 11, after V lost 6 bases and J lost 1 base. Germline CDR1 reads SNHLY; CDR2 reads FYNNEI. The CDR3 bases are TGTGCCAGCAGGGCGACAGGGGGCCTGCTTAGGAACACTGAAGCTTTCTTT. It yields the protein CASRATGGLLRNTEAFF. Using reference TRBV2 and TRBJ1-1 for the parts outside the CDR3, the full variable domain is EPEVTQTPSHQVTQMGQEVILRCVPISNHLYFYWYRQILGQKVEFLVSFYNNEISEKSEIFDDQFSVERPDGSNFTLKIRSTKLEDSAMYFCASRATGGLLRNTEAFFGQGTRLTVV.

The CDR3 region has the DNA TGTGCCACCGGAGACACCGGGGAGCTGTTTTTT. It specifies CATGDTGELFF. The rearrangement links TRBV24-1 to TRBJ2-2; D gene unclear. Trimming shortened V by 9 bases and J by 3 bases, and 4 bases separated the two germline ends. Per germline, CDR1 KGHDR and CDR2 SFDVKD. The length of the CDR3 is 11 residues.

V and J are TRBV7-3 and TRBJ2-1, with 9 bases identical to TRBD2. In germline, CDR1 is SGHTA, CDR2 FQGTGA. J gave up 9 bases and V 4 bases, and 10 bases lay outside the gene matches. The CDR3 length is 15 residues. CDR3 in amino acids: CASSSQAGGLSEQFF. The CDR3 DNA is TGTGCCAGCAGCTCGCAGGCGGGGGGGCTGAGTGAGCAGTTCTTC. Variable domain in full (rest from reference TRBV7-3 and TRBJ2-1): GAGVSQTPSNKVTEKGKYVELRCDPISGHTALYWYRQSLGQGPEFLIYFQGTGAADDSGLPNDRFFAVRPEGSVSTLKIQRTERGDSAVYLCASSSQAGGLSEQFFGPGTRLTVL.

The chain carries TRBV12-5 and TRBJ2-3; 7 positions agree with TRBD1. Germline V CDR1 and CDR2: LGHNT, FRNRAP. CDR3 length equals 14 residues. With 5 bases clipped from V and 1 base from J, the junction kept 3 bases outside the gene matches. CDR3 DNA: TGTGCTAGTGGTCCCGGACAGGGCACAGATACGCAGTATTTT. The encoded protein is CASGPGQGTDTQYF.

The chain has TRBV10-1 and TRBJ2-4; TRBD1 aligns across 10 bases. The trim removed 11 bases at V and 4 bases at J, leaving 5 bases unmatched. CDR3 length equals 13 residues. Per the germline V gene, CDR1 is WNHNN and CDR2 is SYGVQD (reference sequence). The CDR3: CAPRDRGKNIQYF. CDR3 nucleotides: TGCGCCCCCCGGGACAGGGGAAAAAACATTCAGTACTTC.

This clone was seen repeatedly, ten times or more. The chain combines TRBV7-9 with TRBJ2-7; 10 bases are shared with TRBD1. The CDR3 extends over 15 amino acids. Germline V gene lookup returns CDR1 SEHNR and CDR2 FQNEAQ (reference sequence). V dropped 1 base and J dropped 4; count of bases not matched to a gene: 4. The CDR3 here is CASSLGQGAQYEQYF. The CDR3 bases are TGTGCCAGCAGCTTAGGACAGGGGGCTCAATACGAGCAGTACTTC.

This sequence joins TRBV6-6 and TRBJ1-5; no clear D. The CDR3 runs to 17 residues. Germline CDR1 MNHNY, CDR2 SVGAGI (reference sequence). V lost 5 bases and J 0 bases, leaving 17 bases between the germline ends. CDR3 nucleotide sequence: TGTGCCAGCAGTCAACACGTTGGAGTTGATAGCAATCAGCCCCAGCATTTT. Translation gives CASSQHVGVDSNQPQHF.